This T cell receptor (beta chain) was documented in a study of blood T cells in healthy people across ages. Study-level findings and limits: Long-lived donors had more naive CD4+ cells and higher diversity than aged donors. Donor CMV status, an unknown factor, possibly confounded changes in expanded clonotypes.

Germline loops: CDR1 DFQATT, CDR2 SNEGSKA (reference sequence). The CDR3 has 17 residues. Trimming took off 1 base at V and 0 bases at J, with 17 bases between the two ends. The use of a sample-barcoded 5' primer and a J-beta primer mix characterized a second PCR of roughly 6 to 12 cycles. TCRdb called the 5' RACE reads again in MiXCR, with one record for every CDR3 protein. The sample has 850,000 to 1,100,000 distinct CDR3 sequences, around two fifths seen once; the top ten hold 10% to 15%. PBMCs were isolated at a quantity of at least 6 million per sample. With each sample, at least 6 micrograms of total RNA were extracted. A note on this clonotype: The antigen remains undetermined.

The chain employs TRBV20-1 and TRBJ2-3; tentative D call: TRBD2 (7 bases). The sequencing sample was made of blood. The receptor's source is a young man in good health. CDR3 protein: CSARALGGAGSTDTQYF. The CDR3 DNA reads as TGCAGTGCTAGAGCCCTAGGGGGGGCGGGAAGCACAGATACGCAGTATTTT.